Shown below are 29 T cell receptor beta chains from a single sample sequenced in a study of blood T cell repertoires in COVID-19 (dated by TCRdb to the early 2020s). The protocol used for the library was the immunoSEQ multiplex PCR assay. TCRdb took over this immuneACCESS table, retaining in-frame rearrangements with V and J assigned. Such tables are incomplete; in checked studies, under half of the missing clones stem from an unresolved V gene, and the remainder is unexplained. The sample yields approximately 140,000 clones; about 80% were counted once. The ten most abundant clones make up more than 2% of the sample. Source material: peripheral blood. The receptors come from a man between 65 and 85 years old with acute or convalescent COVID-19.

The CDR3 region is CASSRRGPVGTDTQYF. DNA for the CDR3: TGCGCCAGCAGCAGGAGAGGGCCGGTCGGCACAGATACGCAGTATTTT. The V gene is TRBV5-1, the J gene TRBJ2-3, with D perhaps TRBD2 (5 bases). Looked up from germline, CDR1 is SGHRS and CDR2 is YFSETQ. Trimming left V 4 bases short and J 1 base short, with 16 bases between. This CDR3 is built from 16 residues. Drawing the rest from reference TRBV5-1 and TRBJ2-3, the complete variable domain is KAGVTQTPRYLIKTRGQQVTLSCSPISGHRSVSWYQQTPGQGLQFLFEYFSETQRNKGNFPGRFSGRQFSNSRSEMNVSTLELGDSALYLCASSRRGPVGTDTQYFGPGTRLTVL.

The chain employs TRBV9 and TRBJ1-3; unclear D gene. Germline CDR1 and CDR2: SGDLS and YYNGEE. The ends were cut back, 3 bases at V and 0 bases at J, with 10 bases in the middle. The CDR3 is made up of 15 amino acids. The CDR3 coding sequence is TGTGCCAGCAGCGCCCTAGTATCCTCTGGAAACACCATATATTTT. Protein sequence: CASSALVSSGNTIYF. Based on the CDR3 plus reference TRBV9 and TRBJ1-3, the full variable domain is DSGVTQTPKHLITATGQRVTLRCSPRSGDLSVYWYQQSLDQGLQFLIQYYNGEERAKGNILERFSAQQFPDLHSELNLSSLELGDSALYFCASSALVSSGNTIYFGEGSWLTVV.

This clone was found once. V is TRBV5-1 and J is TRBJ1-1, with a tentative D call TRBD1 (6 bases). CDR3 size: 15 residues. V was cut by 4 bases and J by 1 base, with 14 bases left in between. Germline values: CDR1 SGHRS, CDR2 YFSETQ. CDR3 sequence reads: CASSPSQGSNTEAFF. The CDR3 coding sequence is TGCGCCAGCAGCCCGAGTCAGGGGTCGAACACTGAAGCTTTCTTT.

CDR3 nucleotide sequence: TGTGCCAGCAGCCAAGGGCAGAGGTATGAGCAGTTCTTC. It codes for CASSQGQRYEQFF. This rearrangement joins TRBV3-1 (or the pseudogene TRBV3-2) to TRBJ2-1; D unclear. From germline, CDR1 is LGHDT and CDR2 YNNKEL (reference sequence). Trimming took 1 base from V and 8 from J, leaving 9 bases between them. The CDR3 runs 13 residues.

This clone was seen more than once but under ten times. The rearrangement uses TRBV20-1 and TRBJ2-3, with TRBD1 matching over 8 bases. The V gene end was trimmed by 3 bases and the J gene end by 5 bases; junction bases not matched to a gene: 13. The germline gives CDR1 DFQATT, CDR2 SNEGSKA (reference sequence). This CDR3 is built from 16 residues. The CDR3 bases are TGCAGTGCTAGTGGTGGCAGGGGGCGTCTGAGAGATACGCAGTATTTT. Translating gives CSASGGRGRLRDTQYF.

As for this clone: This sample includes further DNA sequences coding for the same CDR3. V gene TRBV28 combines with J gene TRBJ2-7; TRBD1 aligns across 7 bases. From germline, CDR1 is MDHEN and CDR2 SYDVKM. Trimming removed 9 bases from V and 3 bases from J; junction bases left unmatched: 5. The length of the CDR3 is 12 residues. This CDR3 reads CASTQGDYEQYF. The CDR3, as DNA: TGTGCCAGTACTCAGGGGGACTACGAGCAGTACTTC.

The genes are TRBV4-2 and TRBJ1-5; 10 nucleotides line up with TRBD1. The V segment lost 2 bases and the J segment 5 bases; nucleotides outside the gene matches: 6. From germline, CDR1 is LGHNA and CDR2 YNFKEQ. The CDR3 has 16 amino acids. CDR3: CASSQSDRGGDQPQHF. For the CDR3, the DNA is TGTGCCAGCAGCCAATCGGACAGGGGGGGAGATCAGCCCCAGCATTTT.

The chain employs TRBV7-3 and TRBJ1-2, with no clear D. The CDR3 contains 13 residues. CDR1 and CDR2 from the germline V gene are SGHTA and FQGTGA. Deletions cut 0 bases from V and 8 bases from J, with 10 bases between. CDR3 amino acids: CASSLTSRSGYTF. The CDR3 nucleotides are TGTGCCAGCAGCTTAACTAGTCGATCCGGCTACACCTTC. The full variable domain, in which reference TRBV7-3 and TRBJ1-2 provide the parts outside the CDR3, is GAGVSQTPSNKVTEKGKYVELRCDPISGHTALYWYRQSLGQGPEFLIYFQGTGAADDSGLPNDRFFAVRPEGSVSTLKIQRTERGDSAVYLCASSLTSRSGYTFGSGTRLTVV.

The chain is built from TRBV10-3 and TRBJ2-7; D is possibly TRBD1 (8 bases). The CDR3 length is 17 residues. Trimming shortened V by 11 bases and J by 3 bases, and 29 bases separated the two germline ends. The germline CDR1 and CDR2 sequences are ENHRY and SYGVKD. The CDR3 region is CASRGETGDLLSYEQYF. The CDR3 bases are TGTGCCTCTCGGGGGGAGACAGGGGACCTTCTTAGCTACGAGCAGTACTTC.

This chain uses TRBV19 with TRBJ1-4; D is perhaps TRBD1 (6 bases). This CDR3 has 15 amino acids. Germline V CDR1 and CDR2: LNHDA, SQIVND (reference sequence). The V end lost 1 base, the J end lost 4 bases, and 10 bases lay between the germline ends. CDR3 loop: CASSIARGGNEKLFF. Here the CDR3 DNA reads TGTGCCAGTAGTATAGCGAGAGGGGGTAATGAAAAACTGTTTTTT.

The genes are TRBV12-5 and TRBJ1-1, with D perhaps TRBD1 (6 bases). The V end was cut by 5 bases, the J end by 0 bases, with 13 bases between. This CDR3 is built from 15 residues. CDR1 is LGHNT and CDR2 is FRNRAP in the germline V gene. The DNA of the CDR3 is TGTGCTAGTGGTCCCGACAGGACTTTGAACACTGAAGCTTTCTTT. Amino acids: CASGPDRTLNTEAFF.

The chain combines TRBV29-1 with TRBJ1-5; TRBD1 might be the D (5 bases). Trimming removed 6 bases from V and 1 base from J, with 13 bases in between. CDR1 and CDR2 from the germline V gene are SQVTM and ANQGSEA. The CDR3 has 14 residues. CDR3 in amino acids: CSVRGGESNQPQHF. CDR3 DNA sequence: TGCAGCGTCCGGGGGGGGGAGAGCAATCAGCCCCAGCATTTT.

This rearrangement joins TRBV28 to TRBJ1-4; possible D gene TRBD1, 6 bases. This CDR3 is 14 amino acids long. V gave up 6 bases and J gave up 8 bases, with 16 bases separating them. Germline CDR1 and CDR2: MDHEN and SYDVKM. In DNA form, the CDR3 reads TGTGCCAGCAGCCAAGGACAGTTTCGCGAAAAACTGTTTTTT. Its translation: CASSQGQFREKLFF.

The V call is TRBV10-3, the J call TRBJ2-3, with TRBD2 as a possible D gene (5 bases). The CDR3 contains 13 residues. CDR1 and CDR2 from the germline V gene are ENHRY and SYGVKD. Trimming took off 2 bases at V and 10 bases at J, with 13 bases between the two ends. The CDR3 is CAISEGESSSQYF. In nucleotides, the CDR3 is TGTGCCATCAGTGAGGGGGAGTCTTCCTCGCAGTATTTT.

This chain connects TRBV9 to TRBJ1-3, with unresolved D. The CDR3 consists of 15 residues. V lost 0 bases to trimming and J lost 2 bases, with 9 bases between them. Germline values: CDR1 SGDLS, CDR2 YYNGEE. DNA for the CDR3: TGTGCCAGCAGCGTAGACGGAGGAGCTGGAAACACCATATATTTT. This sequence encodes CASSVDGGAGNTIYF.

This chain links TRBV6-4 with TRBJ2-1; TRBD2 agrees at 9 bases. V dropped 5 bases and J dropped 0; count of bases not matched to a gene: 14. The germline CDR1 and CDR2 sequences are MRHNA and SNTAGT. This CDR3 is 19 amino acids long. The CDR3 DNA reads TGTGCCAGCAGTCCTCGTCCAGCGGGGGGACCAAGCTCCTACAATGAGCAGTTCTTC. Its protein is CASSPRPAGGPSSYNEQFF.

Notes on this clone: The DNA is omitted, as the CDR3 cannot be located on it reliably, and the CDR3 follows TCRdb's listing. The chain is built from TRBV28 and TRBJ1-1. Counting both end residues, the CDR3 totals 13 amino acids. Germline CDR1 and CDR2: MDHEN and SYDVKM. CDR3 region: CASSTSGLRRAFF.

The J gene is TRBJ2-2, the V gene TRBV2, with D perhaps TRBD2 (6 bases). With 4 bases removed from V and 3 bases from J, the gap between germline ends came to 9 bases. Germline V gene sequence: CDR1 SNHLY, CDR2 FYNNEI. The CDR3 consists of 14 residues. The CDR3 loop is CASSVGSDTGELFF. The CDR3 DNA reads TGTGCCAGCAGTGTCGGGAGTGACACCGGGGAGCTGTTTTTT.

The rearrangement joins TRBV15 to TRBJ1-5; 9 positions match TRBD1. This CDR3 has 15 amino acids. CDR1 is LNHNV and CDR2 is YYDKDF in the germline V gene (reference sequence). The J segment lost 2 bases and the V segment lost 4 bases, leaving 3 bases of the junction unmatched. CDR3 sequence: CATSKQGAGNQPQHF. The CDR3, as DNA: TGTGCCACCAGCAAACAGGGGGCTGGCAATCAGCCCCAGCATTTT.

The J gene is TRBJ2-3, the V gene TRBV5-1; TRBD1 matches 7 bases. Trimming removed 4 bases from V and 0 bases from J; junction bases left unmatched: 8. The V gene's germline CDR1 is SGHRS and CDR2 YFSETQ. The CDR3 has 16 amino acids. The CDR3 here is CASSTGTDGSTDTQYF. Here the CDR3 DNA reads TGCGCCAGCAGCACCGGGACAGACGGTAGCACAGATACGCAGTATTTT.

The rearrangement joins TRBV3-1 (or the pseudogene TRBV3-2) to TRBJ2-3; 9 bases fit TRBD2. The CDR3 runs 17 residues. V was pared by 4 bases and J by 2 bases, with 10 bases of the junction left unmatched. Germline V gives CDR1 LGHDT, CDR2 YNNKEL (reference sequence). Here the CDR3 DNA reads TGTGCCAGCAGCCTCAGAGCGGGGGGTATTTACACAGATACGCAGTATTTT. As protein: CASSLRAGGIYTDTQYF.

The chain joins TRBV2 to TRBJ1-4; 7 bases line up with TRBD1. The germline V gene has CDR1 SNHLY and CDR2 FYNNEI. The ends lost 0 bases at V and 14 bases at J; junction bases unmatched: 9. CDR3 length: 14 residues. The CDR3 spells CASSEASRDSLLFF. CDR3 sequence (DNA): TGTGCCAGCAGTGAAGCGTCCCGGGACAGCCTTCTGTTTTTT.

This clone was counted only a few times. The CDR3 here is CASSGSRGGEQYF. CDR3 bases: TGTGCCAGCTCAGGTTCGCGCGGCGGCGAGCAGTACTTC. J is TRBJ2-7 and V is TRBV18; no definite D call. The V end lost 5 bases, the J end lost 6 bases, and 14 bases lay between the germline ends. The CDR3 totals 13 residues. CDR1 is KGHSH and CDR2 is LQKENI in the germline V gene.

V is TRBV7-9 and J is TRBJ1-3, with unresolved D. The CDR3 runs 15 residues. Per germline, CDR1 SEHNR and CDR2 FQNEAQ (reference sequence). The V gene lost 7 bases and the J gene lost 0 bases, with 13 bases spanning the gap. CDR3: CASTLLGASGNTIYF. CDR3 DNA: TGTGCCAGCACACTACTCGGTGCCTCTGGAAACACCATATATTTT.

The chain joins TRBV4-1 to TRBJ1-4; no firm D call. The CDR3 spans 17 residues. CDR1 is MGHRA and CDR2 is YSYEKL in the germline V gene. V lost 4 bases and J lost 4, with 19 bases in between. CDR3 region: CASSRTETMRGNEKLFF. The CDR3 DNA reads TGCGCCAGCAGCCGTACAGAGACTATGCGGGGTAATGAAAAACTGTTTTTT.

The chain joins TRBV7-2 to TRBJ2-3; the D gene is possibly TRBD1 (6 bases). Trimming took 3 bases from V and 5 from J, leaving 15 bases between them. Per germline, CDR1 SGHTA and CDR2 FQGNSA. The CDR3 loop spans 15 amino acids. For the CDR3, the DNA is TGTGCCAGCAGCTTTTCAGGGGTTTCCCGAGATACGCAGTATTTT. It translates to CASSFSGVSRDTQYF. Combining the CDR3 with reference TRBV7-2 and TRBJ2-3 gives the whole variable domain GAGVSQSPSNKVTEKGKDVELRCDPISGHTALYWYRQSLGQGLEFLIYFQGNSAPDKSGLPSDRFSAERTGGSVSTLTIQRTQQEDSAVYLCASSFSGVSRDTQYFGPGTRLTVL.

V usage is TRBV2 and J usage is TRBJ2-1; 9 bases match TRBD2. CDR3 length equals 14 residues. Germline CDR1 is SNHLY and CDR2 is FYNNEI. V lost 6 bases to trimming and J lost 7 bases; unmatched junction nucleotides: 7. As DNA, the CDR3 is TGTGCCAGCAGGGGCGGGACTAGCCCTAATGAGCAGTTCTTC. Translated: CASRGGTSPNEQFF.

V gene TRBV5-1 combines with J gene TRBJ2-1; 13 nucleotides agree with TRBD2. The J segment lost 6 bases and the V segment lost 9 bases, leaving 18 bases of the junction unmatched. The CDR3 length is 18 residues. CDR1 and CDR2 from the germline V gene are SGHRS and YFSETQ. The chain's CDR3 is CATAPGQVGLAGVNEQFF. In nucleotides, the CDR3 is TGCGCCACCGCCCCGGGACAGGTCGGACTAGCGGGAGTCAATGAGCAGTTCTTC.

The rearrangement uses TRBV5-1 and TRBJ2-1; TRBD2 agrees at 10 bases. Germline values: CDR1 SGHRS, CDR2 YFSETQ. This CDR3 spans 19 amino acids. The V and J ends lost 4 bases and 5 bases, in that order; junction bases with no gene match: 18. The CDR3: CASSGAFGKASGSHNEQFF. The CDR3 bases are TGCGCCAGCAGCGGAGCCTTTGGGAAGGCTAGCGGGAGTCACAATGAGCAGTTCTTC.